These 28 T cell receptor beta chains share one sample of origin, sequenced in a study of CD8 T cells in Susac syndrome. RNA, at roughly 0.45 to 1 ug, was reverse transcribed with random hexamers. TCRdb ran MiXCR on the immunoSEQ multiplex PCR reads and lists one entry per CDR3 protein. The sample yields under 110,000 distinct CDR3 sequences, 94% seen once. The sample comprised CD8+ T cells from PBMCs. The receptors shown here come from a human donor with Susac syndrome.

Here the CDR3 DNA reads TGTGCCAGCAGTCCGGGGGGGACCCAGTACTTC. Its translation: CASSPGGTQYF. V is TRBV3-1 and J is TRBJ2-5; 7 bases map to TRBD2. The V and J ends lost 6 bases and 7 bases, in that order; junction bases with no gene match: 2. The CDR3 spans 11 residues. Germline assignment: CDR1 LGHDT and CDR2 YNNKEL (reference sequence).

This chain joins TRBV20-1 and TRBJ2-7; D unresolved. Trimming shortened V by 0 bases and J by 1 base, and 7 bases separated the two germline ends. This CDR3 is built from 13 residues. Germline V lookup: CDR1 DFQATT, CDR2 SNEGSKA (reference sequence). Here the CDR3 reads CSARDRVSYEQYF. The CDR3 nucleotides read TGCAGTGCTAGAGACCGGGTATCCTACGAGCAGTACTTC.

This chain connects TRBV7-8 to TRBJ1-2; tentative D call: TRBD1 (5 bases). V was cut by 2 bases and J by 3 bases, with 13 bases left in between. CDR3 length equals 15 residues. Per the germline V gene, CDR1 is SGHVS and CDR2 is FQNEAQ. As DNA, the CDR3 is TGTGCCAGCAGCTTAAGGGGAGGGGTACACTATGGCTACACCTTC. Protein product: CASSLRGGVHYGYTF.

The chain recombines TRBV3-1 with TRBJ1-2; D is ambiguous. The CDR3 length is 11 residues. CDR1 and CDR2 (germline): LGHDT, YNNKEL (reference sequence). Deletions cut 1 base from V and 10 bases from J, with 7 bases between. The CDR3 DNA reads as TGTGCCAGCAGCCAAGGCCCTTTCTACACCTTC. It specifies CASSQGPFYTF. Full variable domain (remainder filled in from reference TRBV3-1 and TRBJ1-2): DTAVSQTPKYLVTQMGNDKSIKCEQNLGHDTMYWYKQDSKKFLKIMFSYNNKELIINETVPNRFSPKSPDKAHLNLHINSLELGDSAVYFCASSQGPFYTFGSGTRLTVV.

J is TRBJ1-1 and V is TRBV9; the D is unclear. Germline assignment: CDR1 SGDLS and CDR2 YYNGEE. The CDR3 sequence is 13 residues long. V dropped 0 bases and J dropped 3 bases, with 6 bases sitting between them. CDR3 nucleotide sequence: TGTGCCAGCAGCGTAGTAGCAGACACTGAAGCTTTCTTT. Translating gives CASSVVADTEAFF.

The CDR3 is CASSTRPLRDTGELFF. The CDR3 DNA reads as TGTGCCAGCAGTACCCGACCCCTGAGGGACACCGGGGAGCTGTTTTTT. The rearrangement joins TRBV6-5 to TRBJ2-2; tentative D call: TRBD2 (5 bases). CDR1 MNHEY and CDR2 SVGAGI come from the germline V gene. The V and J ends lost 5 bases and 3 bases respectively, with 16 bases between them. This CDR3 has 16 amino acids.

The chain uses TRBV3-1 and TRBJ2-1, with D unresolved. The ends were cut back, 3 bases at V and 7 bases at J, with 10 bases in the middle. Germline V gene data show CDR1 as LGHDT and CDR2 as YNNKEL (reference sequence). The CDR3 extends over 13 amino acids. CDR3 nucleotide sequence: TGTGCCAGCAGCCAGCTTTATCCGAATGAGCAGTTCTTC. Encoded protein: CASSQLYPNEQFF.

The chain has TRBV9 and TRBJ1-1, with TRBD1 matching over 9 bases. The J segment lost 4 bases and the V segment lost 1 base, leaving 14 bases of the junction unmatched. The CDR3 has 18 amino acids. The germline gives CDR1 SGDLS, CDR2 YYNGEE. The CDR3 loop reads CASSVNPVGGTGITEAFF. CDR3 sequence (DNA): TGTGCCAGCAGCGTAAACCCGGTTGGGGGGACAGGGATCACTGAAGCTTTCTTT.

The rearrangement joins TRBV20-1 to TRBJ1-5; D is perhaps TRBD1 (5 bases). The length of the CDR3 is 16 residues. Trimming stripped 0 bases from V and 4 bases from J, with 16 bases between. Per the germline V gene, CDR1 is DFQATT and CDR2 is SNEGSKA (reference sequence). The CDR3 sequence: CSARDPQGGFNQPQHF. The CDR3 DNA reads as TGCAGTGCTAGAGACCCCCAGGGAGGCTTTAATCAGCCCCAGCATTTT.

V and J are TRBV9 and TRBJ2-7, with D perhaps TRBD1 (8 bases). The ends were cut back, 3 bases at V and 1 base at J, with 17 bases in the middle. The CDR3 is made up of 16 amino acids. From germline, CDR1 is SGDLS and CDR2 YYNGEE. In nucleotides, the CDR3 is TGTGCCAGCAGCGACTCACAGGGGGGGGAATCCTACGAGCAGTACTTC. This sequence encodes CASSDSQGGESYEQYF. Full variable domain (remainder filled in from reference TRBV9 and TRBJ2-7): DSGVTQTPKHLITATGQRVTLRCSPRSGDLSVYWYQQSLDQGLQFLIQYYNGEERAKGNILERFSAQQFPDLHSELNLSSLELGDSALYFCASSDSQGGESYEQYFGPGTRLTVT.

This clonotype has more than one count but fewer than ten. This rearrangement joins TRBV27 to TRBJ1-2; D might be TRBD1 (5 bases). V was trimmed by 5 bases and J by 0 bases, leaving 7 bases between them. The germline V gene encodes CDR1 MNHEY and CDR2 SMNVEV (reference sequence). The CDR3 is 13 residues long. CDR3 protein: CASSQGANYGYTF. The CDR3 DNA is TGTGCCAGCAGTCAGGGAGCTAACTATGGCTACACCTTC.

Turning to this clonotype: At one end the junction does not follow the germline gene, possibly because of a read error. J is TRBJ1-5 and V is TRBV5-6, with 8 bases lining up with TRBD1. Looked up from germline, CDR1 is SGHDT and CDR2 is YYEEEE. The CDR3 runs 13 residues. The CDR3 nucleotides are TGCATGGACAGGGTAGCCGGCAATCAGCCCCAGCATTTT. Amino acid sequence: CMDRVAGNQPQHF.

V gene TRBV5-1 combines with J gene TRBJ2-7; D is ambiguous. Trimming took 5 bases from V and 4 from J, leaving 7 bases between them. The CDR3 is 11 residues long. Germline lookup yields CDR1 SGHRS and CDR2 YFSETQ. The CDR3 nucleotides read TGCGCCAGCAGGCTGGGATACGAGCAGTACTTC. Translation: CASRLGYEQYF.

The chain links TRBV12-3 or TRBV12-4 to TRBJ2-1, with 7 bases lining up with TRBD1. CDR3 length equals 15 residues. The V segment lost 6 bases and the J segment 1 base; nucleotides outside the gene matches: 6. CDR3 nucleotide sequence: TGTGCCAGCAGCTCGACAGGGCGATCCTACAATGAGCAGTTCTTC. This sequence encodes CASSSTGRSYNEQFF.

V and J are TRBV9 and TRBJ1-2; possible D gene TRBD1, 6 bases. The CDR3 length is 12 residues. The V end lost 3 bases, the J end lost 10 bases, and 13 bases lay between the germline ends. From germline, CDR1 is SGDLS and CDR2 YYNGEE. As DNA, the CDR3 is TGTGCCAGCAGCGGATACCAGGGGTCCTACACCTTC. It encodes CASSGYQGSYTF.

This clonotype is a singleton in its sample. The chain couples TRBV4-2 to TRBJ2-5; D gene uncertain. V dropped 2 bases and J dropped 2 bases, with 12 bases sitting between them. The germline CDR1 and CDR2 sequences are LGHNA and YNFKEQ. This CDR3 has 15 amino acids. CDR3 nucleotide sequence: TGTGCCAGCAGCCAATACATCGGGCCTCAAGAGACCCAGTACTTC. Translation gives CASSQYIGPQETQYF.

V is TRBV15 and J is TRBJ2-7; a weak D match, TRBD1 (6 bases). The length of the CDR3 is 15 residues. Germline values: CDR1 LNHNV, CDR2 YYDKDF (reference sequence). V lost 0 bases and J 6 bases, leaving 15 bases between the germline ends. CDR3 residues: CATSRDRNRAGEQYF. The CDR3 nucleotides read TGTGCCACCAGCAGAGATAGGAACAGGGCGGGCGAGCAGTACTTC. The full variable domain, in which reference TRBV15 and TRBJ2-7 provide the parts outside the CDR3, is DAMVIQNPRYQVTQFGKPVTLSCSQTLNHNVMYWYQQKSSQAPKLLFHYYDKDFNNEADTPDNFQSRRPNTSFCFLDIRSPGLGDTAMYLCATSRDRNRAGEQYFGPGTRLTVT.

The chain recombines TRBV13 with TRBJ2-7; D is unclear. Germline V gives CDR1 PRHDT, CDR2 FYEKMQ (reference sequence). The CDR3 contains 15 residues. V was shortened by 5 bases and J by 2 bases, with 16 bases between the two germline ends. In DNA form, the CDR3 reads TGTGCCAGCAGCGGACCCGGGCCTAACACCTACGAGCAGTACTTC. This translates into CASSGPGPNTYEQYF.

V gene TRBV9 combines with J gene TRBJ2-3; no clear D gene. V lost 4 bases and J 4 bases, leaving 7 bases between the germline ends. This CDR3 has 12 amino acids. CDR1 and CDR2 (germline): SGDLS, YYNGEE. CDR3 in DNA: TGTGCCAGCAGCCCCGTGCCAGATACGCAGTATTTT. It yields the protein CASSPVPDTQYF.

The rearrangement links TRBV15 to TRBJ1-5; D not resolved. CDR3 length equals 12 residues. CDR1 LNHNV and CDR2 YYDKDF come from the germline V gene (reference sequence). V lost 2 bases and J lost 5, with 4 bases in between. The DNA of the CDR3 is TGTGCCACCAGCAGATCCGATCAGCCCCAGCATTTT. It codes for CATSRSDQPQHF.

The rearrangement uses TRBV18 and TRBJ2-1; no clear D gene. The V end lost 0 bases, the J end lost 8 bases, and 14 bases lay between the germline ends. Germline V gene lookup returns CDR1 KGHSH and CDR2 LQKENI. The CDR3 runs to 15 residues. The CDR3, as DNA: TGTGCCAGCTCACCACCGGGTGACCGCCCCCATGAGCAGTTCTTC. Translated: CASSPPGDRPHEQFF.

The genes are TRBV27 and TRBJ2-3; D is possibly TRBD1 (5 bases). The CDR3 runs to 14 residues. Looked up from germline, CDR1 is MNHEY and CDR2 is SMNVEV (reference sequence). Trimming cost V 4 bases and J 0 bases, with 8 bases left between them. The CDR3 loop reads CASSWAGSTDTQYF. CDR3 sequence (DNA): TGTGCCAGCAGTTGGGCAGGGAGCACAGATACGCAGTATTTT.

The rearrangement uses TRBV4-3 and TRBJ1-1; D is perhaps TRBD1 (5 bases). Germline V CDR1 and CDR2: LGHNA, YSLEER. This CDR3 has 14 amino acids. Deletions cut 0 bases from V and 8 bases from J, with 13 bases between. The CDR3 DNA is TGCGCCAGCAGCCAAGATCTCAAGGGGCTCGAAGCTTTCTTT. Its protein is CASSQDLKGLEAFF.

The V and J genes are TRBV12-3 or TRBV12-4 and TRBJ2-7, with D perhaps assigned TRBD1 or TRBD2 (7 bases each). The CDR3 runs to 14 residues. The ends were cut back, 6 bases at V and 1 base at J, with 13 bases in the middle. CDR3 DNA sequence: TGTGCCAGCAGGGCAGGGGGGGGGTCCTACGAGCAGTACTTC. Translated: CASRAGGGSYEQYF.

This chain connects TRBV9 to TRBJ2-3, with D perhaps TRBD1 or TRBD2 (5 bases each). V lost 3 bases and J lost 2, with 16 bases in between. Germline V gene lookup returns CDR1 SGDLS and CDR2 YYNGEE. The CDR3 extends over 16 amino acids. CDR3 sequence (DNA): TGTGCCAGCAGCGCGGGACCCTCCCTCCTCACAGATACGCAGTATTTT. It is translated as CASSAGPSLLTDTQYF.

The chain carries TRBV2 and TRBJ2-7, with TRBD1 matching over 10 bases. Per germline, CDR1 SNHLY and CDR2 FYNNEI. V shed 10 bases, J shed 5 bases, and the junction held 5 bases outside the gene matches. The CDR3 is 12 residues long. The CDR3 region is CATTTGGNEQYF. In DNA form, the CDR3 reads TGTGCCACCACGACAGGGGGCAACGAGCAGTACTTC.

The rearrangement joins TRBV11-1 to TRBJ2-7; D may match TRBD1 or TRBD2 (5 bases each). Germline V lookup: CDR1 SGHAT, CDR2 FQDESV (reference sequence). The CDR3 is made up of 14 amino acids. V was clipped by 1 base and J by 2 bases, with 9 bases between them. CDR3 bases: TGTGCCAGCAGCTTAGGGGACGGAACCTACGAGCAGTACTTC. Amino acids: CASSLGDGTYEQYF.

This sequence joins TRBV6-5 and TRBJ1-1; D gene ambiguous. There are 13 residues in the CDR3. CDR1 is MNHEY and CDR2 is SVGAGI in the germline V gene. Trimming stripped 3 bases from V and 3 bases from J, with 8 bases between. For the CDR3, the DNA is TGTGCCAGCAGTTATCATCGGGACACTGAAGCTTTCTTT. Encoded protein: CASSYHRDTEAFF.